Listed here are 25 T cell receptor beta chains from one sample, sequenced in a study of a mutant IDH1 vaccine in newly diagnosed glioma (dated by TCRdb to about 2021). Library creation used the immunoSEQ multiplex PCR assay. TCRdb took over this immuneACCESS table, retaining in-frame rearrangements with V and J assigned. Such tables are incomplete; in checked studies, under half of the missing clones stem from an unresolved V gene, and the remainder is unexplained. Present in this sample are over 50,000 clones, approximately 76% of which were seen just once. The ten most abundant clones make up more than 4% of the sample. Which antigens these TCRs recognize remains unknown. The time point tag for this specimen amounts to: week 47, end of study. Each vaccine dose, consisting of 300 ug of a 20-mer mutant IDH1 peptide in Montanide, was administered subcutaneously with topical imiquimod. The source material was PBMCs, sampled from a glioma patient whose treatment included an IDH1 peptide vaccine. Source of these receptors: a woman in her 40s with glioma. Some clones in this sample may be carry-over from other donors' samples.

The V call is TRBV4-2, the J call TRBJ1-4; tentative D call: TRBD1 (6 bases). From germline, CDR1 is LGHNA and CDR2 YNFKEQ. V was cut by 0 bases and J by 5 bases, with 10 bases left in between. The CDR3 totals 15 residues. The CDR3 spells CASSQDAGQNEKLFF. The DNA for the CDR3 is TGTGCCAGCAGCCAAGATGCCGGACAGAATGAAAAACTGTTTTTT.

The J gene is TRBJ1-2, the V gene TRBV2, with 9 bases fitting TRBD1. The length of the CDR3 is 13 residues. J gave up 8 bases and V 4 bases, and 5 bases lay outside the gene matches. CDR1 SNHLY and CDR2 FYNNEI come from the germline V gene. The CDR3 protein is CASSGGQGWGYTF. CDR3 bases: TGTGCCAGCAGTGGGGGACAGGGTTGGGGCTACACCTTC. Full variable domain (outside the CDR3, taken from reference TRBV2 and TRBJ1-2): EPEVTQTPSHQVTQMGQEVILRCVPISNHLYFYWYRQILGQKVEFLVSFYNNEISEKSEIFDDQFSVERPDGSNFTLKIRSTKLEDSAMYFCASSGGQGWGYTFGSGTRLTVV.

The chain employs TRBV25-1 and TRBJ1-2; the D gene is possibly TRBD1 (6 bases). The CDR3 is 15 residues long. Per germline, CDR1 MGHDK and CDR2 SYGVNS. V lost 4 bases and J 4 bases, leaving 16 bases between the germline ends. The CDR3, as DNA: TGTGCCAGCAGTGGGTCGTGGAGGGGGAGCTATGGCTACACCTTC. It encodes CASSGSWRGSYGYTF.

This chain joins TRBV7-9 and TRBJ1-2, with 7 bases fitting TRBD1. The ends lost 4 bases at V and 1 base at J; junction bases unmatched: 12. The CDR3 length is 17 residues. Germline CDR1 SEHNR, CDR2 FQNEAQ (reference sequence). CDR3 loop: CASSWKRTGEFNYGYTF. CDR3 DNA: TGTGCCAGCAGCTGGAAACGGACAGGCGAATTTAACTATGGCTACACCTTC.

Only a few counts were recorded for this clone. The chain uses TRBV4-2 and TRBJ1-5; 7 nucleotides align to TRBD1. The length of the CDR3 is 14 residues. The V gene end was trimmed by 8 bases and the J gene end by 7 bases; junction bases not matched to a gene: 11. Germline CDR1 is LGHNA and CDR2 is YNFKEQ. The CDR3, as DNA: TGTGCCAGCGGGACTGGACAGGCTCTACAGCCCCAGCATTTT. Translation gives CASGTGQALQPQHF.

The chain recombines TRBV11-2 with TRBJ1-5; 9 bases agree with TRBD1. Germline CDR1 is SGHAT and CDR2 is FQNNGV. This CDR3 spans 15 amino acids. V gave up 1 base and J gave up 7 bases; unmatched junction bases: 5. In nucleotides, the CDR3 is TGTGCCAGCAGCTTAGGCGACAGGGGGGGACAGCCCCAGCATTTT. Protein: CASSLGDRGGQPQHF.

In regard to this clone: Germline and junction disagree at one end, which may indicate a read error. V and J are TRBV15 and TRBJ1-4; unclear D gene. Germline CDR1 is LNHNV and CDR2 is YYDKDF (reference sequence). The length of the CDR3 is 13 residues. The CDR3 region is CATGSLGSEKLFF. DNA of the CDR3: TGTGCCACCGGCAGCCTAGGGAGCGAAAAACTGTTTTTT.

This chain links TRBV6-6 with TRBJ1-5; D is unclear. This CDR3 has 13 amino acids. Germline CDR1 is MNHNY and CDR2 is SVGAGI (reference sequence). The V and J ends lost 2 bases and 6 bases respectively, with 8 bases between them. The CDR3 protein is CASSYTGGQPQHF. CDR3 coding DNA: TGTGCCAGCAGTTACACGGGAGGTCAGCCCCAGCATTTT.

The gene calls are TRBV10-2 and TRBJ2-5; 10 bases match TRBD2. V dropped 1 base and J dropped 4; count of bases not matched to a gene: 6. Germline assignment: CDR1 WSHSY and CDR2 SAAADI. This CDR3 has 16 amino acids. The CDR3 spells CASSELAGGRGETQYF. The DNA for the CDR3 is TGCGCCAGCAGTGAGTTAGCGGGGGGTCGGGGAGAGACCCAGTACTTC.

CDR3 bases: TGTGCCAGCAGAAAGGAGGGGACAGGGTCCGATACGCAGTATTTT. Translated, it gives CASRKEGTGSDTQYF. The rearrangement links TRBV6-6 to TRBJ2-3; 9 bases are shared with TRBD1. The CDR3 length is 15 residues. Germline CDR1 reads MNHNY; CDR2 reads SVGAGI (reference sequence). V lost 6 bases, J lost 6 bases, and 10 bases stayed unmatched.

The chain carries TRBV7-9 and TRBJ2-3; no reliable D call. V was pared by 2 bases and J by 0 bases, with 6 bases between. Germline CDR1 and CDR2: SEHNR and FQNEAQ (reference sequence). The CDR3 length is 14 residues. The CDR3 reads CASSLSTSTDTQYF. CDR3 nucleotide sequence: TGTGCCAGCAGCTTATCTACAAGCACAGATACGCAGTATTTT.

This clone was counted a single time. The gene calls are TRBV19 and TRBJ1-1; D not certain. The CDR3 runs to 15 residues. Germline lookup yields CDR1 LNHDA and CDR2 SQIVND (reference sequence). The germline V and J ends were trimmed by 1 base and 0 bases, with 9 bases remaining between them. The chain's CDR3 is CASSIGGAMNTEAFF. DNA of the CDR3: TGTGCCAGTAGTATAGGTGGCGCTATGAACACTGAAGCTTTCTTT.

CDR3 sequence (DNA): TGCGCCAGCAGCTTGGAAGGGACTAGCTCCGAGCAGTACTTC. Translating gives CASSLEGTSSEQYF. This chain uses TRBV5-1 with TRBJ2-7; 9 nucleotides line up with TRBD2. The CDR3 spans 14 residues. Germline trimming cut 0 bases from V and 6 bases from J; bases unmatched to any gene: 4. Germline V gives CDR1 SGHRS, CDR2 YFSETQ. The whole variable domain, filled in from reference TRBV5-1 and TRBJ2-7, reads KAGVTQTPRYLIKTRGQQVTLSCSPISGHRSVSWYQQTPGQGLQFLFEYFSETQRNKGNFPGRFSGRQFSNSRSEMNVSTLELGDSALYLCASSLEGTSSEQYFGPGTRLTVT.

The rearrangement links TRBV5-4 to TRBJ2-7; TRBD1 agrees at 11 bases. Trimming removed 4 bases from V and 3 bases from J; junction bases left unmatched: 6. Germline V CDR1 and CDR2: SGHNT, YYREEE (reference sequence). The CDR3 has 15 residues. The CDR3 DNA sequence: TGTGCCAGCAGCGACCCGGGACAGGGGGGCTACGAGCAGTACTTC. Translated, it gives CASSDPGQGGYEQYF. The variable domain in full, with the rest retrieved from reference TRBV5-4 and TRBJ2-7, is ETGVTQSPTHLIKTRGQQVTLRCSSQSGHNTVSWYQQALGQGPQFIFQYYREEENGRGNFPPRFSGLQFPNYSSELNVNALELDDSALYLCASSDPGQGGYEQYFGPGTRLTVT.

V gene TRBV30 combines with J gene TRBJ1-5, with D hard to call. This CDR3 is built from 15 residues. With 5 bases removed from V and 6 bases from J, the gap between germline ends came to 20 bases. Germline loops: CDR1 GTSNPN, CDR2 SVGIG (reference sequence). The CDR3 coding sequence is TGTGCCTGGGCCTTGACTGGACGGCTCGCTCAGCCCCAGCATTTT. Its protein is CAWALTGRLAQPQHF.

This clone was recorded only once. The V and J genes are TRBV5-8 and TRBJ2-1; TRBD2 matches at 8 bases. The junction had 3 bases not matched to a gene; V was cut back by 2 bases and J by 2 bases. Germline CDR1 reads SGHTS; CDR2 reads YDEGEE. The CDR3 runs to 15 residues. The CDR3 region has the DNA TGTGCCAGCAGCTTCCAAGCGGGGGCCTACAATGAGCAGTTCTTC. Residues: CASSFQAGAYNEQFF.

This chain links TRBV6-1 with TRBJ1-1; no definite D call. The CDR3 is 14 amino acids. CDR1 is MNHNS and CDR2 is SASEGT in the germline V gene. V lost 1 base and J 5 bases, leaving 11 bases between the germline ends. Here the CDR3 reads CASSEGLEVTEAFF. As DNA, the CDR3 is TGTGCCAGCAGTGAAGGACTCGAGGTGACTGAAGCTTTCTTT.

The chain has TRBV9 and TRBJ1-1; D call uncertain. Trimming removed 0 bases at V and 1 base at J, with 7 bases between. The CDR3 has 14 amino acids. Germline CDR1 is SGDLS and CDR2 is YYNGEE. The CDR3 is CASSVVGGNTEAFF. The CDR3, as DNA: TGTGCCAGCAGCGTAGTTGGAGGGAACACTGAAGCTTTCTTT.

V gene TRBV5-4 combines with J gene TRBJ2-3, with D possibly being TRBD1 (6 bases). V lost 4 bases and J 5 bases, leaving 14 bases between the germline ends. From germline, CDR1 is SGHNT and CDR2 YYREEE (reference sequence). This CDR3 has 14 residues. CDR3 nucleotides: TGTGCCAGCAGCCTGTACAGGGATGGAGATACGCAGTATTTT. Its protein product is CASSLYRDGDTQYF.

This clone showed up just a few times. This chain uses TRBV19 with TRBJ1-2; unclear D gene. CDR1 and CDR2 from the germline V gene are LNHDA and SQIVND (reference sequence). Trimming cost V 0 bases and J 8 bases, with 10 bases left between them. The length of the CDR3 is 13 residues. The chain's CDR3 is CASSIDEGSGYTF. The CDR3 nucleotides are TGTGCCAGTAGTATAGACGAAGGGAGCGGCTACACCTTC.

The genes are TRBV19 and TRBJ1-5, with TRBD1 matching over 7 bases. This CDR3 is built from 14 residues. Germline CDR1 reads LNHDA; CDR2 reads SQIVND (reference sequence). V gave up 2 bases and J gave up 7 bases; unmatched junction bases: 5. CDR3 in amino acids: CASSIIGGGQPQHF. CDR3 coding DNA: TGTGCCAGTAGTATAATAGGGGGCGGCCAGCCCCAGCATTTT.

The CDR3 DNA is TGTGCCTGGAGCTTCACAGGGATAGCTGGCTACACCTTC. This sequence encodes CAWSFTGIAGYTF. The chain carries TRBV30 and TRBJ1-2; D perhaps matches TRBD1 (6 bases). The CDR3 has 13 residues. With 3 bases removed from V and 7 bases from J, the gap between germline ends came to 15 bases. The germline CDR1 and CDR2 sequences are GTSNPN and SVGIG (reference sequence).

The V and J genes are TRBV5-1 and TRBJ2-1, with D unresolved. Germline CDR1 reads SGHRS; CDR2 reads YFSETQ. Trimming removed 3 bases from V and 7 bases from J, with 11 bases in between. The CDR3 spans 13 residues. CDR3 sequence (DNA): TGCGCCAGCAGCTCCCCCGCGCCGAATGAGCAGTTCTTC. Encoded protein: CASSSPAPNEQFF.

The V gene is TRBV7-9, the J gene TRBJ2-2; a possible D gene is TRBD2 (6 bases). In germline, CDR1 is SEHNR, CDR2 FQNEAQ (reference sequence). Trimming removed 4 bases at V and 4 bases at J, with 10 bases between. The CDR3 is 14 residues long. CDR3 region: CASSSGLITGELFF. CDR3 in DNA: TGTGCCAGCAGCTCGGGACTGATCACCGGGGAGCTGTTTTTT.

The rearrangement uses TRBV4-1 and TRBJ1-5, with D uncertain. The V end lost 0 bases, the J end lost 2 bases, and 11 bases lay between the germline ends. The CDR3 spans 16 residues. Per germline, CDR1 MGHRA and CDR2 YSYEKL. The CDR3 spells CASSQENGGGNQPQHF. For the CDR3, the DNA is TGCGCCAGCAGCCAAGAGAACGGAGGAGGCAATCAGCCCCAGCATTTT.